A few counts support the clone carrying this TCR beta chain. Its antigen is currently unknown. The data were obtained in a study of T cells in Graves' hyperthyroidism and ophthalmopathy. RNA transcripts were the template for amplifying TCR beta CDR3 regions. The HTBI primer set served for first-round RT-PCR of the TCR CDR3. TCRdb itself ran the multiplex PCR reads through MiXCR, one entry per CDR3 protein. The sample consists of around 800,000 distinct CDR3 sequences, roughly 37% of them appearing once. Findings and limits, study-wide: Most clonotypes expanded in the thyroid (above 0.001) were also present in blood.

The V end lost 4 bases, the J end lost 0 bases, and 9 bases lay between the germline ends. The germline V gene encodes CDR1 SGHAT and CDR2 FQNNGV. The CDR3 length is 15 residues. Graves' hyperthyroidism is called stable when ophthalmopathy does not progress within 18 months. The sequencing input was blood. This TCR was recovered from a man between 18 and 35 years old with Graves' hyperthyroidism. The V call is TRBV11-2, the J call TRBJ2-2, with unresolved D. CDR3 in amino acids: CASSSSRSNTGELFF. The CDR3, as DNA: TGTGCCAGCAGCTCCTCCAGGTCGAACACCGGGGAGCTGTTTTTT.